These T cell receptor beta chains were read from a single sample in a study of cytomegalovirus exposure and HLA in healthy donors. The assay was immunoSEQ multiplex PCR, and TCRdb's table has in-frame clones only and misses some. Among some 100,000 clones listed, approximately 82% were seen once. Sequencing used PBMCs. The origin of the receptors is a woman between 18 and 29 years old in good health and CMV-seronegative. CDR3s include the opening cysteine and the closing phenylalanine or tryptophan. Each record gives: J gene, V gene, clone size, CDR3 protein. Not every row has a clone size; where given, it reads once, few, many or a size class.

TRBJ2-7	TRBV11-2	NA	CASSAGGGLAGEQYF
TRBJ1-3	TRBV6-6	NA	CASSYLATSGNTIYF
TRBJ2-1	TRBV27	NA	CASSPPGQGIWYEQFF
TRBJ2-3	TRBV11-3	NA	CASSLGAGLVAGDTQYF
TRBJ1-6	TRBV6-1	NA	CASSQQTGLGSPLHF
TRBJ1-2	TRBV5-6	NA	CASSLYDRDSYGYTF
TRBJ2-7	TRBV20-1	once	CSGTSNEQYF
TRBJ2-3	TRBV11-2	once	CASSSQGGRTDTQYF
TRBJ2-3	TRBV10-3	NA	CAISERGGGFTQYF
TRBJ2-5	TRBV7-6	NA	CASSLGRGAQETQYF
TRBJ2-1	TRBV27	NA	CASSGTINYNEQFF
TRBJ2-3	TRBV7-6	NA	CASSLVTGDTQYF
TRBJ1-5	TRBV4-3	NA	CASSQDRDSNQPQHF
TRBJ1-6	TRBV4-1	NA	CASSQERSSYNSPLHF
TRBJ2-3	TRBV7-9	NA	CASSGLAGHDTQYF
TRBJ1-1	TRBV28	NA	CASRAWGRAMNTEAFF
TRBJ2-3	TRBV7-2	NA	CASSFGRAIDTQYF
TRBJ2-3	TRBV5-4	NA	CASSADRVSTDTQYF
TRBJ2-7	TRBV19	NA	CASSIGLGPYEQYF
TRBJ2-7	TRBV9	NA	CASSASGVRAHEQYF
TRBJ1-3	TRBV19	once	CASSRGGGNTIYF
TRBJ2-2	TRBV19	NA	CASSMSKGGTGFFFRSGDAGELFF
TRBJ1-1	TRBV4-3	NA	CASSQRGSRTEAFF
TRBJ2-5	TRBV19	NA	CASSRASVPQETQYF
TRBJ1-2	TRBV4-3	NA	CASSRLTGDLNYGYTF
TRBJ1-2	TRBV29-1	NA	CSVGPGQGNHGYTF
TRBJ2-5	TRBV5-1	NA	CASSLGRGTVAGLQETQYF
TRBJ1-3	TRBV18	once	CASSPSGDGNTIYF
TRBJ2-1	TRBV28	NA	CASSFPSGRVKQFF
TRBJ2-7	TRBV28	NA	CASSFIGGTRGSYEQYF
TRBJ2-2	TRBV14	NA	CASSPPGWAGELFF
TRBJ1-5	TRBV28	NA	CASSSTGIDNQPQHF
TRBJ2-1	TRBV7-2	NA	CASSPIAGEAYNEQFF
TRBJ1-6	TRBV7-3	NA	CASSLVRASPLHF
TRBJ2-5	TRBV5-3	NA	CARRPQLAGAGETQYF
TRBJ2-7	TRBV19	few	CASSARANRGVYEQYF
TRBJ2-6	TRBV9	NA	CASSLRTSVMSGANVLTF
TRBJ2-1	TRBV5-6	NA	CASSLGGSYNEQFF
TRBJ2-7	TRBV6-1	NA	CASSEAGHEQYF
TRBJ2-7	TRBV5-1	NA	CASSLNQGYEQYF
TRBJ1-1	TRBV28	NA	CASSLGRNTEAFF
TRBJ2-5	TRBV5-4	NA	CASSFLGRGKETQYF
TRBJ1-2	TRBV4-1	NA	CASSQLPGQIFYGYTF
TRBJ2-1	TRBV28	NA	CASSAPGADNEQFF
TRBJ2-1	TRBV5-4	once	CASSPETSGSVYEQFF
TRBJ2-3	TRBV30	NA	CAWSQGKRATDTQYF
TRBJ2-5	TRBV7-8	NA	CASSPRQGSTTETQYF
TRBJ1-2	TRBV18	NA	CASSLTVNYGYTF
TRBJ2-7	TRBV30	once	CAWSVNPLDPQSSSYEQYF
TRBJ1-4	TRBV7-9	NA	CSSGESTDLATNEKLFF
TRBJ1-4	TRBV28	NA	CASSLWDIATNEKLFF
TRBJ2-1	TRBV19	NA	CASSSRLAGSDEQFF
TRBJ1-6	TRBV18	NA	CASSPGQGGSPLHF
TRBJ1-1	TRBV5-6	few	CASSHRDPNTEAFF
TRBJ2-2	TRBV9	NA	CASKRPPGEEPGELFF
TRBJ1-2	TRBV18	NA	CASSPLAGDGYTF
TRBJ1-2	TRBV5-6	once	CASSLWEGTYGYTF
TRBJ1-1	TRBV18	NA	CASSPAGLSTEAFF
TRBJ1-2	TRBV4-1	NA	CASSQDNTGYGYTF